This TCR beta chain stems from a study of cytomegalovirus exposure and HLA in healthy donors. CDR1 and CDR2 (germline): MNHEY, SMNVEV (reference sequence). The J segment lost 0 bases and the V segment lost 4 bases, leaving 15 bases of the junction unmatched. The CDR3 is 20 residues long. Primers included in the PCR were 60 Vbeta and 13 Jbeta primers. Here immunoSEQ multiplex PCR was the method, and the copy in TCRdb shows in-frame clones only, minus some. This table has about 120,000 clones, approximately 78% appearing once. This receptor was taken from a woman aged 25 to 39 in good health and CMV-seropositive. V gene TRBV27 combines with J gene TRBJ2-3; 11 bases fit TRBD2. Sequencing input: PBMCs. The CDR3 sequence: CASSSLFTSGGYSSTDTQYF. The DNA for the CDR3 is TGTGCCAGCAGTTCGCTCTTCACTAGCGGGGGTTACTCTAGCACAGATACGCAGTATTTT.